This TCR beta chain was sequenced for a study of OX40 agonist ivuxolimab in advanced cancers. As for the study in general: Males comprised around 78% of the group, whose mean age was about 62 years (range 23 to 79). Partial responses were achieved by three patients, one with hepatocellular carcinoma and two with cutaneous melanoma. Study results and caveats: Also present in some nonresponders was a low level of normalized T-cell clonal expansion.

Details on this clone: Its antigen is unidentified.

Trimming stripped 3 bases from V and 3 bases from J, with 3 bases between. CDR3 length: 11 residues. CDR1 and CDR2 from the germline V gene are GTSNPN and SVGIG (reference sequence). The table came from immunoSEQ multiplex PCR; TCRdb's copy has only in-frame clones and leaves some out. Here the sample spans 62,000 or so clones, 85% being singletons. V gene TRBV30 combines with J gene TRBJ1-3, with D hard to call. The sequencing here drew on CD4+ or CD8+ T cells sorted from blood, taken in a trial of the OX40 agonist ivuxolimab. The sequence was obtained from an adult with an advanced solid tumor such as melanoma, head and neck, liver or kidney cancer. The CDR3 DNA sequence: TGTGCCTGGAGCGTTGGAAACACCATATATTTT. This encodes CAWSVGNTIYF.